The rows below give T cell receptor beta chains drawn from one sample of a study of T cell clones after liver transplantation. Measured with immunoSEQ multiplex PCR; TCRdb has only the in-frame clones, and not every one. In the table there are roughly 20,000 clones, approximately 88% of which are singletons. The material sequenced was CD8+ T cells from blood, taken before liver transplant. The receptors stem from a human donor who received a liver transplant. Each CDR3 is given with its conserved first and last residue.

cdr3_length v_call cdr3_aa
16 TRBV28 CASSLLPTGYTGELFF
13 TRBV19 CATQRAVSDTQYF
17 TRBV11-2 CASSFPYWTRSTDTQYF
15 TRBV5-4 CASSLQVHVLETQYF
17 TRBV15 CATSGQGQNLAKNIQYF
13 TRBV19 CASSYSGAHEQYF
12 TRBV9 CASSPRGDTQYF
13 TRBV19 CASTSGPHNEQFF
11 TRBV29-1 CSVEDYNEQFF
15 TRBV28 CASRRTSGRGDTQYF